The clone carrying this TCR beta chain occurred a few times. The sample belongs to a study of response to subunit inactivated influenza vaccine. Germline V gene data show CDR1 as LNHDA and CDR2 as SQIVND (reference sequence). Trimming removed 3 bases from V and 3 bases from J, with 12 bases in between. The CDR3 has 16 residues. TCRdb reanalysed the RT-PCR reads using MiXCR and keeps one entry per CDR3 protein. The sample consists of hundreds of thousands of distinct CDR3 sequences, 12% of them appearing once. This material consisted of PBMCs from blood, taken on the day of vaccination. The chain is built from TRBV19 and TRBJ1-6; D possibly corresponds to TRBD1 (5 bases). The receptor was isolated from a man between 50 and 59 years old who received an inactivated influenza vaccine. In nucleotides, the CDR3 is TGTGCCAGTAGTATTGACAGCGTCCACTATAATTCACCCCTCCACTTT. It yields the protein CASSIDSVHYNSPLHF.